One sample yielded the 2 T cell receptor beta chains listed below, sequenced in a study of T-cell memory formation after mild COVID-19. TCRdb analysed the 5' RACE reads with MiXCR anew, one entry per CDR3 protein. Of about 560,000 distinct CDR3 sequences listed, roughly 17% are singletons. Sample: PBMCs or a T cell subset sorted from them (not recorded which). The source of these receptors is an adult woman who had mild COVID-19 (a few samples of this study predate the infection). Cell type and time point are not known.

The rearrangement joins TRBV10-3 to TRBJ2-7, with no clear D. The length of the CDR3 is 15 residues. CDR1 is ENHRY and CDR2 is SYGVKD in the germline V gene. Trimming shortened V by 2 bases and J by 0 bases, and 11 bases separated the two germline ends. The chain's CDR3 is CAISEPDFSSYEQYF. Here the CDR3 DNA reads TGTGCCATCAGTGAGCCCGATTTTAGCTCCTACGAGCAGTACTTC.

In the case of this clonotype: The junction differs from germline at one of its ends, possibly a read error. The chain uses TRBV20-1 and TRBJ1-2; D is uncertain. Germline CDR1 is DFQATT and CDR2 is SNEGSKA (reference sequence). The CDR3 sequence is 11 residues long. The CDR3: CSVEETYGYTF. The CDR3 bases are TGTAGTGTGGAGGAGACCTATGGCTACACCTTC.